The 24 T cell receptor beta chains presented below share a single source sample, sequenced in a study of cytomegalovirus exposure and HLA in healthy donors. This PCR relied on a set of 60 Vbeta primers and 13 Jbeta primers. Produced via immunoSEQ multiplex PCR; TCRdb's table is partial and in-frame only. The sample records approximately 240,000 clones, around four fifths being singletons. Sequenced sample: PBMCs. These receptor sequences come from a woman aged 40 to 50 in good health and CMV-seronegative.

The gene calls are TRBV25-1 and TRBJ2-5, with a tentative D call TRBD1 (5 bases). The CDR3 has 14 residues. The V gene lost 1 base and the J gene lost 5 bases, with 11 bases spanning the gap. Per the germline V gene, CDR1 is MGHDK and CDR2 is SYGVNS. The CDR3 loop reads CASSESGARETQYF. As DNA, the CDR3 is TGTGCCAGCAGTGAATCTGGGGCTAGGGAGACCCAGTACTTC.

This clone was recorded once. This chain uses TRBV19 with TRBJ2-1, with 9 positions matching TRBD2. Germline CDR1 and CDR2: LNHDA and SQIVND (reference sequence). The length of the CDR3 is 15 residues. V trimming: 5 bases; J trimming: 4 bases; junction bases outside the gene matches: 6. Here the CDR3 reads CASSVASGVYNEQFF. The CDR3, as DNA: TGTGCCAGTAGTGTCGCTAGCGGGGTTTACAATGAGCAGTTCTTC.

This chain uses TRBV11-2 with TRBJ2-7; no firm D call. The CDR3 is made up of 13 amino acids. Germline V lookup: CDR1 SGHAT, CDR2 FQNNGV. Deletions cut 3 bases from V and 3 bases from J, with 9 bases between. For the CDR3, the DNA is TGTGCCAGCAGCTTGCTTGCAGACTACGAGCAGTACTTC. It yields the protein CASSLLADYEQYF.

This rearrangement joins TRBV7-9 to TRBJ1-4; the D is unclear. Deletions cut 3 bases from V and 7 bases from J, with 15 bases between. The CDR3 spans 15 residues. Looked up from germline, CDR1 is SEHNR and CDR2 is FQNEAQ (reference sequence). CDR3 nucleotide sequence: TGTGCCAGCAGCTTCCCCCCCGCAGGATCTGAAAAACTGTTTTTT. It encodes CASSFPPAGSEKLFF.

The chain uses TRBV6-5 and TRBJ1-1, with D unresolved. V dropped 6 bases and J dropped 1 base, with 9 bases sitting between them. Germline values: CDR1 MNHEY, CDR2 SVGAGI. The CDR3 loop spans 13 amino acids. The CDR3 nucleotides are TGTGCCAGCAGATTGGGCCCGAACACTGAAGCTTTCTTT. Protein sequence: CASRLGPNTEAFF.

V gene TRBV2 combines with J gene TRBJ2-4; tentatively, D is TRBD2 (6 bases). Trimming shortened V by 5 bases and J by 6 bases, and 26 bases separated the two germline ends. From germline, CDR1 is SNHLY and CDR2 FYNNEI. The CDR3 loop spans 18 amino acids. The CDR3 nucleotides are TGTGCCAGCAGTTCTAATTCCTCTCCGGGACTGGCTGCAAACATTCAGTACTTC. Translation gives CASSSNSSPGLAANIQYF.

The chain is built from TRBV11-2 and TRBJ2-5; maybe TRBD1 (6 bases). This CDR3 has 13 residues. CDR1 and CDR2 from the germline V gene are SGHAT and FQNNGV. Trimming shortened V by 3 bases and J by 5 bases, and 10 bases separated the two germline ends. The CDR3 is CASSFTQGETQYF. DNA for the CDR3: TGTGCCAGCAGCTTTACCCAGGGGGAGACCCAGTACTTC.

The chain has TRBV7-9 and TRBJ2-7, with D hard to call. Germline CDR1 is SEHNR and CDR2 is FQNEAQ (reference sequence). The V end lost 5 bases, the J end lost 1 base, and 9 bases lay between the germline ends. The CDR3 totals 13 residues. CDR3: CASSIDPSYEQYF. In DNA, the CDR3 is TGTGCCAGCAGCATAGATCCATCCTACGAGCAGTACTTC.

This clone was counted a single time. This chain uses TRBV5-1 with TRBJ2-1, with D maybe TRBD1 (7 bases). Deletions cut 4 bases from V and 8 bases from J, with 22 bases between. Looked up from germline, CDR1 is SGHRS and CDR2 is YFSETQ. The CDR3 spans 16 residues. CDR3 amino acids: CASSRLEEGAQDEQFF. CDR3 in DNA: TGCGCCAGCAGCAGGTTAGAGGAGGGGGCGCAGGATGAGCAGTTCTTC.

This sequence joins TRBV14 and TRBJ1-1; 7 bases match TRBD1. Germline values: CDR1 SGHDN, CDR2 FVKESK. CDR3 length equals 14 residues. V dropped 7 bases and J dropped 4; count of bases not matched to a gene: 9. The CDR3 coding sequence is TGTGCCAGCACCTTGCAAACAGGGGCCACTGAAGCTTTCTTT. This sequence encodes CASTLQTGATEAFF.

The rearrangement links TRBV15 to TRBJ2-5; perhaps TRBD1 as D (6 bases). The V gene's germline CDR1 is LNHNV and CDR2 YYDKDF (reference sequence). The CDR3 is 13 residues long. Trimming took 4 bases from V and 5 from J, leaving 11 bases between them. CDR3: CATSINGGETQYF. DNA of the CDR3: TGTGCCACCAGCATCAATGGGGGCGAGACCCAGTACTTC.

The V and J genes are TRBV6-5 and TRBJ1-2; 7 bases match TRBD1. Germline CDR1 is MNHEY and CDR2 is SVGAGI. The CDR3 has 13 amino acids. V shed 6 bases, J shed 3 bases, and the junction held 4 bases outside the gene matches. The CDR3 protein is CASRDRAHYGYTF. Written as DNA, the CDR3 is TGTGCCAGCAGAGACAGGGCTCACTATGGCTACACCTTC.

This clone was recorded only once. This CDR3 fails to terminate in the conserved phenylalanine or tryptophan, so it likely reflects a read error. The chain carries TRBV2 and TRBJ1-6, with D perhaps TRBD1 (5 bases). This CDR3 spans 15 amino acids. The V end was cut by 3 bases, the J end by 9 bases, with 15 bases between. Germline V gene sequence: CDR1 SNHLY, CDR2 FYNNEI. CDR3 DNA: TGTGCCAGCAGTGACCTGGGGGGACGACGTTCACCCCTCCACCTT. This gives the protein CASSDLGGRRSPLHL.

This clone was observed a handful of times. The gene calls are TRBV7-3 and TRBJ1-4; D remains unclear. CDR1 is SGHTA and CDR2 is FQGTGA in the germline V gene. CDR3 length: 13 residues. The germline V and J ends were trimmed by 5 bases and 3 bases, with 7 bases remaining between them. CDR3 protein: CASSRRSNEKLFF. Written as DNA, the CDR3 is TGTGCCAGCAGCCGGAGGTCTAATGAAAAACTGTTTTTT.

The gene calls are TRBV6-1 and TRBJ2-5; 7 nucleotides match TRBD1. TRBJ2-7 matches the DNA end more closely, so the J call is doubtful. This CDR3 spans 14 amino acids. Germline lookup yields CDR1 MNHNS and CDR2 SASEGT. Written as DNA, the CDR3 is TGTGCCAGCAGTGAAAGGGGGCTCTCCTACGAGCAGTACTTC. As protein: CASSERGLSYEQYF.

This chain uses TRBV5-4 with TRBJ2-3; D may be TRBD1 (6 bases). The germline V gene encodes CDR1 SGHNT and CDR2 YYREEE (reference sequence). This CDR3 region has 14 residues. V was pared by 2 bases and J by 3 bases, with 10 bases between. The CDR3 sequence is CASSFVGATDTQYF. As DNA, the CDR3 is TGTGCCAGCAGCTTTGTGGGGGCGACAGATACGCAGTATTTT.

This clone was counted once. The chain joins TRBV5-4 to TRBJ1-1; TRBD1 matches 8 bases. V shed 3 bases and J 3 bases; nucleotides not matched to a gene: 7. Germline V gene lookup returns CDR1 SGHNT and CDR2 YYREEE (reference sequence). The CDR3 has 15 amino acids. DNA of the CDR3: TGTGCCAGCAGCTCGGTGACAGGGGCGGACACTGAAGCTTTCTTT. Residues: CASSSVTGADTEAFF.

The chain links TRBV9 to TRBJ2-5, with TRBD1 as a possible D gene (5 bases). The V end lost 1 base, the J end lost 3 bases, and 13 bases lay between the germline ends. The CDR3 contains 15 residues. The V gene's germline CDR1 is SGDLS and CDR2 YYNGEE. The CDR3 reads CASSVYFDREETQYF. CDR3 DNA sequence: TGTGCCAGCAGCGTATATTTTGACAGAGAAGAGACCCAGTACTTC.

This chain joins TRBV5-6 and TRBJ2-7; 9 bases are a match to TRBD1. This CDR3 is built from 14 residues. Germline V gene data show CDR1 as SGHDT and CDR2 as YYEEEE. The V segment lost 0 bases and the J segment 6 bases; nucleotides outside the gene matches: 4. The CDR3 region is CASSLGTGALEQYF. The CDR3 DNA reads TGTGCCAGCAGCTTGGGGACAGGGGCACTCGAGCAGTACTTC. The full variable domain, completed using reference TRBV5-6 and TRBJ2-7, is DAGVTQSPTHLIKTRGQQVTLRCSPKSGHDTVSWYQQALGQGPQFIFQYYEEEERQRGNFPDRFSGHQFPNYSSELNVNALLLGDSALYLCASSLGTGALEQYFGPGTRLTVT.

To note about this clone: One end of the junction varies from germline; a read error may be responsible. The J gene is TRBJ2-1, the V gene TRBV6-1, with 7 positions matching TRBD1. The CDR3 runs to 16 residues. CDR1 is MNHNS and CDR2 is SASEGT in the germline V gene. CDR3 residues: CACSALQGVLYNEQFF. CDR3 nucleotides: TGTGCCTGCAGTGCGCTTCAGGGGGTATTATACAATGAGCAGTTCTTC.

Only one count was recorded for this clone. The chain recombines TRBV7-9 with TRBJ2-1; D is ambiguous. V was cut by 0 bases and J by 8 bases, with 8 bases left in between. CDR3 length: 13 amino acids. Germline V gene sequence: CDR1 SEHNR, CDR2 FQNEAQ (reference sequence). The CDR3 region has the DNA TGTGCCAGCAGCTTAGCGGGCATCCATGAGCAGTTCTTC. Its protein product is CASSLAGIHEQFF.

This clone was picked up one time. V usage is TRBV7-9 and J usage is TRBJ1-2; 9 bases fit TRBD1. CDR3 length equals 12 residues. With 5 bases clipped from V and 8 bases from J, the junction kept 3 bases outside the gene matches. Germline V CDR1 and CDR2: SEHNR, FQNEAQ (reference sequence). The DNA for the CDR3 is TGTGCCAGCAGCCGACAGGGGGGGGGCTACACCTTC. Its protein product is CASSRQGGGYTF.

J is TRBJ2-5 and V is TRBV28; 7 nucleotides line up with TRBD2. Germline V gene data show CDR1 as MDHEN and CDR2 as SYDVKM. Germline trimming cut 8 bases from V and 5 bases from J; bases unmatched to any gene: 2. The CDR3 sequence is 11 residues long. CDR3: CASWGGETQYF. CDR3 in DNA: TGTGCCAGCTGGGGGGGGGAGACCCAGTACTTC. The variable domain in full, completed from reference TRBV28 and TRBJ2-5, reads DVKVTQSSRYLVKRTGEKVFLECVQDMDHENMFWYRQDPGLGLRLIYFSYDVKMKEKGDIPEGYSVSREKKERFSLILESASTNQTSMYLCASWGGETQYFGPGTRLLVL.

This chain joins TRBV10-3 and TRBJ2-2; 10 nucleotides align to TRBD2. Per germline, CDR1 ENHRY and CDR2 SYGVKD. V gave up 7 bases and J gave up 5 bases; unmatched junction bases: 7. CDR3 size: 15 residues. CDR3 DNA: TGTGCCATCACTAGCGGGGGACCTAGTACCGGGGAGCTGTTTTTT. Translation: CAITSGGPSTGELFF.